This TCR beta chain was recorded in a study of T cells in Graves' hyperthyroidism and ophthalmopathy. Study conclusions and caveats: Progression to ophthalmopathy was predicted a median of 6.5 months early. Most thyroid clonotypes that were expanded above 0.001 also turned up in blood.

Turning to this clonotype: Antigen unknown.

CDR1 and CDR2 from the germline V gene are SQVTM and ANQGSEA. CDR3 length equals 13 residues. The V end was cut by 7 bases, the J end by 6 bases, with 18 bases between. Amplified regions were TCR beta CDR3 sequences from RNA transcripts. The primer set for the first-round RT-PCR of the TCR CDR3 was HTBI. TCRdb called the multiplex PCR reads again in MiXCR, with one record for every CDR3 protein. This sample carries around 300,000 distinct CDR3 sequences, roughly 13% of them seen once, and the ten largest clones take approximately 7.9%. Diagnoses rested on clinical symptoms, serum thyroxine and TRAb, thyroid ultrasound and orbital computed tomography.

This receptor was obtained from a woman between 40 and 50 years old with Graves' hyperthyroidism. Sequencing used blood. This chain uses TRBV29-1 with TRBJ1-2; D gene uncertain. CDR3 in amino acids: CSAVVLRTDGYTF. The CDR3, as DNA: TGCAGCGCTGTAGTTCTAAGGACGGATGGCTACACCTTC.